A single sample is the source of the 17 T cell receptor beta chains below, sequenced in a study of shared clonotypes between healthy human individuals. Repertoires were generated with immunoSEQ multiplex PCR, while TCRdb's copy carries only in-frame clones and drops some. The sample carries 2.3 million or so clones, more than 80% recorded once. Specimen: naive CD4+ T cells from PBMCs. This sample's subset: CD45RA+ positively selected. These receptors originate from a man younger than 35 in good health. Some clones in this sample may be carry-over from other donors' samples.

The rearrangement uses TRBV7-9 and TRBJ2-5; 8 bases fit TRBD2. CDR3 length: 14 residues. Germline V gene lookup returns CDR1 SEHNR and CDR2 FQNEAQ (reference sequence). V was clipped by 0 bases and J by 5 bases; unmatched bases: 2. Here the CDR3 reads CASSLATSAETQYF. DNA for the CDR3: TGTGCCAGCAGCTTAGCGACTAGCGCCGAGACCCAGTACTTC.

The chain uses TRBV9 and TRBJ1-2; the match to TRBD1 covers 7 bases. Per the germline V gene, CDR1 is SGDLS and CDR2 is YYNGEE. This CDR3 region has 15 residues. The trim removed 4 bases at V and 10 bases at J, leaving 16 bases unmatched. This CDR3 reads CASSPRIDREVIYTF. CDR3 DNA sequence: TGTGCCAGCAGCCCTCGAATCGACAGGGAGGTAATCTACACCTTC.

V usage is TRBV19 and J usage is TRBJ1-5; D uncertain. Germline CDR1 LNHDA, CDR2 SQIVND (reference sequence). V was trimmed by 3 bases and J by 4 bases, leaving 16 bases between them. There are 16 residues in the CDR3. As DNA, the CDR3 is TGTGCCAGTAGTATCACAGCGGGCGCGGGTAATCAGCCCCAGCATTTT. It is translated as CASSITAGAGNQPQHF.

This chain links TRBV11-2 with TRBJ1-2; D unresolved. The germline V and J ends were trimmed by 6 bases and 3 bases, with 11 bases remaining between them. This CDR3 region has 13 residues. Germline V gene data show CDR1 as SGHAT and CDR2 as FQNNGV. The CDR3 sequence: CASRPILDYGYTF. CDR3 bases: TGTGCCAGCAGACCAATACTTGACTATGGCTACACCTTC.

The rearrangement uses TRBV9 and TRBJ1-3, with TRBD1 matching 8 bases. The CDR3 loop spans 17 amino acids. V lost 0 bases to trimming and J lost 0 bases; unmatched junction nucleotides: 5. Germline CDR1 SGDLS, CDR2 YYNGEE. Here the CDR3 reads CASSVGGTGYSGNTIYF. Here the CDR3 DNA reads TGTGCCAGCAGCGTAGGAGGGACAGGATACTCTGGAAACACCATATATTTT.

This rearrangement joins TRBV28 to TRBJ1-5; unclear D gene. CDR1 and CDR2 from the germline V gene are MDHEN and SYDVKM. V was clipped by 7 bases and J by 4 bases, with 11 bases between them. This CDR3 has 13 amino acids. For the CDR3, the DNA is TGTGCCAGCACCGGGTGGCAGAATCAGCCCCAGCATTTT. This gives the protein CASTGWQNQPQHF.

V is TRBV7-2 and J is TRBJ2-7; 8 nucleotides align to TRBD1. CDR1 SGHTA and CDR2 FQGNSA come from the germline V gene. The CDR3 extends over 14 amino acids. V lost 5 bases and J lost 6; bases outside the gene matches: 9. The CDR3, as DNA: TGTGCCAGCAGCCAGACGACAGGGGTGGGCGAGCAGTACTTC. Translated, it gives CASSQTTGVGEQYF.

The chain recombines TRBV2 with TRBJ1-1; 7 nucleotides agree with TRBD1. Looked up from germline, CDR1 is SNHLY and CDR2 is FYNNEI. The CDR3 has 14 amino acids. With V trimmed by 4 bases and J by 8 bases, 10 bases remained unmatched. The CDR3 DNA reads TGTGCCAGCAGTGTAAACCTTGGGACAGCCGAAGCTTTCTTT. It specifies CASSVNLGTAEAFF.

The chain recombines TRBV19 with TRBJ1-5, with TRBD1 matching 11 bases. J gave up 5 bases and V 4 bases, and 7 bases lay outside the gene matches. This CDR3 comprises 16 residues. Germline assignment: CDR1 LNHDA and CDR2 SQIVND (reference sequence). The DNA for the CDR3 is TGTGCCAGTAGTAGTTGGACAGGGGGCGAAGATCAGCCCCAGCATTTT. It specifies CASSSWTGGEDQPQHF.

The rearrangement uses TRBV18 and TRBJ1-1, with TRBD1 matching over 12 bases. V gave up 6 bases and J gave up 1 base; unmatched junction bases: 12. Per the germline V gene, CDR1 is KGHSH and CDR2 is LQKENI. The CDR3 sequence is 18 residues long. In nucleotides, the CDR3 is TGTGCCAGCTCGCTCGGGACAGGGGGCGTTGTGGGGAACACTGAAGCTTTCTTT. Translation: CASSLGTGGVVGNTEAFF.

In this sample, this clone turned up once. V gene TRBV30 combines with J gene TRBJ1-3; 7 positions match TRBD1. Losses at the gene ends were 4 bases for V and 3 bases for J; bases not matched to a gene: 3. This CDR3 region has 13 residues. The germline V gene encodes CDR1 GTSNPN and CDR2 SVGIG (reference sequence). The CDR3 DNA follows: TGTGCCTGGAATACAGGGGTTGGAAACACCATATATTTT. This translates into CAWNTGVGNTIYF.

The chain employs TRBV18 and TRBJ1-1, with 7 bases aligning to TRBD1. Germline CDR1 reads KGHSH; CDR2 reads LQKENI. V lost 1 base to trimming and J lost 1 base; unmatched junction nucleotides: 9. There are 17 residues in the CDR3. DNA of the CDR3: TGTGCCAGCTCACCACTTAACACAGGGGTGGGGAACACTGAAGCTTTCTTT. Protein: CASSPLNTGVGNTEAFF.

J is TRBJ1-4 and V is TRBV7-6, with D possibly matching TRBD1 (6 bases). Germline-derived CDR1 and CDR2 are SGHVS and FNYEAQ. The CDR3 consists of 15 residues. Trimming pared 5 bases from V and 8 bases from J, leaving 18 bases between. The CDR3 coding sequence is TGTGCCAGCAGCACGATGGGGCAGGGGAGCGAAAAACTGTTTTTT. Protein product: CASSTMGQGSEKLFF. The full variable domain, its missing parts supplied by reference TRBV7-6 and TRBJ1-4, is GAGVSQSPRYKVTKRGQDVALRCDPISGHVSLYWYRQALGQGPEFLTYFNYEAQQDKSGLPNDRFSAERPEGSISTLTIQRTEQRDSAMYRCASSTMGQGSEKLFFGSGTQLSVL.

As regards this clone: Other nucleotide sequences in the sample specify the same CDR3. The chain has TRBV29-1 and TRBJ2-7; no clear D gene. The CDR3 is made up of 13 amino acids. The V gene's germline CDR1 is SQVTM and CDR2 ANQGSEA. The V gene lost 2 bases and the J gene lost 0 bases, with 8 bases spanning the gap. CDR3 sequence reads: CSVEIGSSYEQYF. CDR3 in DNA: TGCAGCGTTGAAATCGGCTCCTCCTACGAGCAGTACTTC.

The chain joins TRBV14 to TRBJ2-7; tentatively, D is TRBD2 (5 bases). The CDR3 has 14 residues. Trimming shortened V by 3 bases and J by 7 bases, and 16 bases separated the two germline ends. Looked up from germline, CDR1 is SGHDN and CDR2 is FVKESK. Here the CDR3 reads CASSHSATDLEQYF. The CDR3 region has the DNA TGTGCCAGCAGCCACTCGGCGACGGACTTAGAGCAGTACTTC.

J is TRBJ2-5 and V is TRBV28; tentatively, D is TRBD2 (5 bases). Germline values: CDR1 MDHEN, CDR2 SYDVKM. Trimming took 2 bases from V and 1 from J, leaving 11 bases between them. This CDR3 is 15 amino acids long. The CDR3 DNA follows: TGTGCCAGCAGTTTACCGTCCGGGATCCAAGAGACCCAGTACTTC. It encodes CASSLPSGIQETQYF. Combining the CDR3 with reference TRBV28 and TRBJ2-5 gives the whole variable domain DVKVTQSSRYLVKRTGEKVFLECVQDMDHENMFWYRQDPGLGLRLIYFSYDVKMKEKGDIPEGYSVSREKKERFSLILESASTNQTSMYLCASSLPSGIQETQYFGPGTRLLVL.

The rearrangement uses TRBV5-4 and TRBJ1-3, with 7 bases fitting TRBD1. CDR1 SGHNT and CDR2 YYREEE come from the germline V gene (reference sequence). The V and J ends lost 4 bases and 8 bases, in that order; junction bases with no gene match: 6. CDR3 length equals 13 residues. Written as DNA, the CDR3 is TGTGCCAGCAGCGCCACAGGGGTGGACACCATATATTTT. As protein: CASSATGVDTIYF. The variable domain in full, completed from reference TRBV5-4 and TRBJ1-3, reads ETGVTQSPTHLIKTRGQQVTLRCSSQSGHNTVSWYQQALGQGPQFIFQYYREEENGRGNFPPRFSGLQFPNYSSELNVNALELDDSALYLCASSATGVDTIYFGEGSWLTVV.